The 19 T cell receptor beta chains presented below share a single source sample, sequenced in a study of CD8 T cells in ankylosing spondylitis. No antigen has been assigned to these receptors. Study outcomes and limitations: Blood from ankylosing spondylitis patients appeared to carry a characteristic roughly 8-variant TCR beta motif.

TCRdb reanalysed the 5' RACE reads using MiXCR and keeps one entry per CDR3 protein. The sample consists of about 220,000 distinct CDR3 sequences, 7% to 8% of them appearing once. The sample was blood, either unsorted or a sorted T cell fraction (not recorded which). The receptors originated from a male donor with ankylosing spondylitis.

This clonotype has a count of ten or more. The chain uses TRBV29-1 and TRBJ2-1; possible D gene TRBD2, 5 bases. Trimming cost V 4 bases and J 3 bases, with 10 bases left between them. Germline V gene lookup returns CDR1 SQVTM and CDR2 ANQGSEA. The CDR3 is 13 residues long. The DNA for the CDR3 is TGCAGCGTTGGAGGGAAAGGCTACAATGAGCAGTTCTTC. Its protein product is CSVGGKGYNEQFF.

This clonotype has a count of ten or more. This sequence joins TRBV7-9 and TRBJ2-1, with 8 bases fitting TRBD2. This CDR3 is built from 15 residues. Germline CDR1 is SEHNR and CDR2 is FQNEAQ (reference sequence). Trimming removed 4 bases from V and 9 bases from J; junction bases left unmatched: 11. The CDR3 nucleotides are TGTGCCAGCAGCTCGGGGACTAGACCTTTTGGTGAGCAGTTCTTC. Protein product: CASSSGTRPFGEQFF. Full variable domain (remainder filled in from reference TRBV7-9 and TRBJ2-1): DTGVSQNPRHKITKRGQNVTFRCDPISEHNRLYWYRQTLGQGPEFLTYFQNEAQLEKSRLLSDRFSAERPKGSFSTLEIQRTEQGDSAMYLCASSSGTRPFGEQFFGPGTRLTVL.

This clonotype was observed many times. The chain uses TRBV5-1 and TRBJ2-7, with D possibly matching TRBD1 (6 bases). The CDR3 spans 14 residues. CDR1 and CDR2 (germline): SGHRS, YFSETQ. V lost 4 bases, J lost 1 base, and 12 bases lay in between. CDR3 nucleotide sequence: TGCGCCAGCAGCAGGACAGTCCTATCCTACGAGCAGTACTTC. Its protein product is CASSRTVLSYEQYF.

This clonotype was counted ten times or more. The chain has TRBV11-2 and TRBJ2-5; D unclear. Deletions cut 5 bases from V and 4 bases from J, with 11 bases between. This CDR3 comprises 13 residues. Germline V gene lookup returns CDR1 SGHAT and CDR2 FQNNGV. Here the CDR3 reads CASSADPAETQYF. The DNA of the CDR3 is TGTGCCAGCAGCGCGGACCCAGCAGAGACCCAGTACTTC.

This clonotype was seen a handful of times. The chain combines TRBV20-1 with TRBJ2-7; tentative D call: TRBD1 (5 bases). V dropped 6 bases and J dropped 0 bases, with 18 bases sitting between them. Germline V gene lookup returns CDR1 DFQATT and CDR2 SNEGSKA (reference sequence). The CDR3 covers 15 residues. The CDR3 bases are TGCAGTGCCAGGACCCAGGGATGGAGCTCCTACGAGCAGTACTTC. Translated, it gives CSARTQGWSSYEQYF.

This clonotype turned up a few times. The chain uses TRBV27 and TRBJ2-4, with D possibly matching TRBD1 (5 bases). The length of the CDR3 is 19 residues. Per the germline V gene, CDR1 is MNHEY and CDR2 is SMNVEV (reference sequence). V was trimmed by 4 bases and J by 1 base, leaving 23 bases between them. CDR3 nucleotide sequence: TGTGCCAGCAGTTCTAGACCTATGTACCAGGGTACGGCCAAAAACATTCAGTACTTC. Translated: CASSSRPMYQGTAKNIQYF.

This clonotype occurred many times. The chain has TRBV11-2 and TRBJ2-4; 11 positions agree with TRBD1. V was pared by 7 bases and J by 6 bases, with 8 bases of the junction left unmatched. The CDR3 loop spans 15 amino acids. Germline CDR1 is SGHAT and CDR2 is FQNNGV. The CDR3 is CASTQGGTGGNIQYF. The CDR3 DNA follows: TGTGCCAGCACACAAGGCGGGACAGGGGGAAACATTCAGTACTTC.

The chain carries TRBV23-1 and TRBJ2-3; D is unresolved. TRBV23-1 is treated as an ORF (open reading frame) with a function not yet certain. Trimming stripped 4 bases from V and 2 bases from J, with 10 bases between. The CDR3 length is 14 residues. This chain's CDR3 is CASSLGVPTDTQYF. CDR3 DNA sequence: TGCGCCAGCAGTCTTGGAGTCCCCACAGATACGCAGTATTTT.

This clonotype has only a few counts. The CDR3, as DNA: TGCGCCAGCAGCTTGGCATGGCCCCCATCGGTCTACGAGCAGTACTTC. It specifies CASSLAWPPSVYEQYF. The chain recombines TRBV5-1 with TRBJ2-7; D gene ambiguous. The CDR3 has 16 residues. Trimming took 0 bases from V and 3 from J, leaving 16 bases between them. The germline gives CDR1 SGHRS, CDR2 YFSETQ.

This clonotype was detected ten times or more. The V gene is TRBV14, the J gene TRBJ1-6, with 9 positions matching TRBD1. This CDR3 has 14 residues. The V and J ends lost 6 bases and 5 bases, in that order; junction bases with no gene match: 2. Germline V gene data show CDR1 as SGHDN and CDR2 as FVKESK. CDR3 region: CASRRQGDNSPLHF. The CDR3 DNA reads TGTGCCAGCAGAAGACAGGGGGATAATTCACCCCTCCACTTT.

This clonotype was recorded at least ten times. The chain has TRBV12-3 or TRBV12-4 and TRBJ2-1, with 15 bases that match TRBD2. After removal of 6 bases from V and 8 bases from J, the junction contained 5 bases not matched to a gene. The CDR3 is 15 residues long. The chain's CDR3 is CASSSGLAGGDEQFF. The CDR3, as DNA: TGTGCCAGCAGCTCGGGACTAGCGGGAGGTGATGAGCAGTTCTTC.

This clonotype appeared many times. The gene calls are TRBV4-2 and TRBJ2-3; 11 bases match TRBD2. The CDR3 is 17 residues long. V dropped 0 bases and J dropped 2; count of bases not matched to a gene: 4. Germline values: CDR1 LGHNA, CDR2 YNFKEQ. This chain's CDR3 is CASSQDLAGGPTDTQYF. The CDR3 bases are TGTGCCAGCAGCCAAGACTTAGCGGGGGGGCCCACAGATACGCAGTATTTT.

Many counts were recorded for this clonotype. The V and J genes are TRBV4-1 and TRBJ2-1; 7 bases line up with TRBD2. The CDR3 is made up of 16 amino acids. Trimming took 1 base from V and 2 from J; bases not matched to a gene: 5. The V gene's germline CDR1 is MGHRA and CDR2 YSYEKL. The CDR3 bases are TGCGCCAGCAGCCAAGGGGGGGGGAGAACCTACAATGAGCAGTTCTTC. Protein sequence: CASSQGGGRTYNEQFF.

This clonotype was detected a few times. This sequence joins TRBV12-5 and TRBJ2-1; D uncertain. This CDR3 is 14 amino acids long. Germline V CDR1 and CDR2: LGHNT, FRNRAP. The V end lost 1 base, the J end lost 1 base, and 5 bases lay between the germline ends. CDR3 DNA sequence: TGTGCTAGTGGTTTGGGAGTATCCTACAATGAGCAGTTCTTC. Translating it yields CASGLGVSYNEQFF.

This sequence joins TRBV28 and TRBJ2-1; maybe TRBD2 (7 bases). V lost 5 bases, J lost 7 bases, and 18 bases lay in between. The CDR3 length is 15 residues. Germline lookup yields CDR1 MDHEN and CDR2 SYDVKM. The CDR3 reads CASSGSGGLWNEQFF. In nucleotides, the CDR3 is TGTGCCAGCAGTGGGTCGGGGGGCCTTTGGAATGAGCAGTTCTTC.

In this sample, this clonotype turned up many times. J is TRBJ2-5 and V is TRBV6-2 or TRBV6-3; 7 bases line up with TRBD1. The CDR3 loop spans 13 amino acids. Germline CDR1 reads MNHEY; CDR2 reads SVGEGT. V lost 8 bases, J lost 5 bases, and 8 bases stayed unmatched. The CDR3 nucleotides read TGTGCCAGCGGACAGGCGAGGTGGGAGACCCAGTACTTC. Translated, it gives CASGQARWETQYF.

The chain has TRBV4-1 and TRBJ2-3; tentatively, D is TRBD1 or TRBD2 (6 bases each). Germline-derived CDR1 and CDR2 are MGHRA and YSYEKL. The CDR3 extends over 16 amino acids. Trimming left V 3 bases short and J 4 bases short, with 17 bases between. The CDR3, as DNA: TGCGCCAGCAGCCACGGGGGCGTGAGAGTCTCAGATACGCAGTATTTT. Translating it yields CASSHGGVRVSDTQYF.

This clonotype appeared many times. V usage is TRBV4-2 and J usage is TRBJ1-6; possibly TRBD1 for D (5 bases). V was shortened by 1 base and J by 7 bases, with 8 bases between the two germline ends. Germline CDR1 LGHNA, CDR2 YNFKEQ. This CDR3 has 14 residues. Written as DNA, the CDR3 is TGTGCCAGCAGCCAAGCGGGGGGAAATTCACCCCTCCACTTT. Its protein is CASSQAGGNSPLHF.

The rearrangement uses TRBV6-2 or TRBV6-3 and TRBJ2-1, with TRBD2 as a possible D gene (6 bases). This CDR3 is 18 amino acids long. The V end lost 0 bases, the J end lost 0 bases, and 15 bases lay between the germline ends. The germline V gene encodes CDR1 MNHEY and CDR2 SVGEGT. The CDR3 region has the DNA TGTGCCAGCAGTTACTCGAGTAGCGGAGGGAGCTCCTACAATGAGCAGTTCTTC. Its translation is CASSYSSSGGSSYNEQFF.